A single sample gave rise to the 7 T cell receptor beta chains below, sequenced in a study of long-term antiretroviral therapy in people with HIV. A v3.0 immunoSEQ assay was performed at survey level. Data came from immunoSEQ multiplex PCR; TCRdb stores just in-frame clones and leaves some out. Here the sample spans about 25,000 clones, 90% to 95% being singletons. Sample: unsorted PBMCs, taken 7.6 years after starting antiretroviral therapy. Receptors originate from a woman between 40 and 55 years old with HIV.

V and J are TRBV5-1 and TRBJ1-2; unclear D gene. CDR3 length equals 14 residues. Germline CDR1 and CDR2: SGHRS and YFSETQ. Trimming removed 1 base from V and 1 base from J, with 8 bases in between. CDR3 DNA: TGCGCCAGCAGCTTGTCCCTAGGTAACTATGGCTACACCTTC. Protein: CASSLSLGNYGYTF.

The gene calls are TRBV30 and TRBJ2-3; D perhaps matches TRBD1 (6 bases). The CDR3 consists of 11 residues. Trimming pared 5 bases from V and 6 bases from J, leaving 9 bases between. The germline CDR1 and CDR2 sequences are GTSNPN and SVGIG (reference sequence). DNA for the CDR3: TGTGCCTGGTCAGGGGCGGATACGCAGTATTTT. This sequence encodes CAWSGADTQYF.

The J gene is TRBJ2-1, the V gene TRBV11-2; 8 bases agree with TRBD2. Germline V gene lookup returns CDR1 SGHAT and CDR2 FQNNGV. V was pared by 6 bases and J by 6 bases, with 7 bases of the junction left unmatched. CDR3 length: 14 amino acids. The CDR3 loop is CASRLGGGSNEQFF. CDR3 DNA sequence: TGTGCCAGCAGGTTGGGCGGGGGGTCCAATGAGCAGTTCTTC. The full variable domain, with the rest looked up from reference TRBV11-2 and TRBJ2-1, is EAGVAQSPRYKIIEKRQSVAFWCNPISGHATLYWYQQILGQGPKLLIQFQNNGVVDDSQLPKDRFSAERLKGVDSTLKIQPAKLEDSAVYLCASRLGGGSNEQFFGPGTRLTVL.

This clone has just a few counts. The chain carries TRBV7-2 and TRBJ1-6; 9 nucleotides line up with TRBD1. J gave up 6 bases and V 0 bases, and 3 bases lay outside the gene matches. CDR3 length equals 16 residues. CDR1 and CDR2 from the germline V gene are SGHTA and FQGNSA. CDR3 in DNA: TGTGCCAGCAGCTTAGCCGGGACAGGGTCTAATTCACCCCTCCACTTT. Its protein product is CASSLAGTGSNSPLHF.

This clone is judged medium-sized. The rearrangement joins TRBV6-1 to TRBJ1-2; no firm D call. V lost 8 bases to trimming and J lost 7 bases, with 14 bases between them. Germline CDR1 reads MNHNS; CDR2 reads SASEGT. This CDR3 spans 12 amino acids. The CDR3 sequence: CASATGWSGYTF. The CDR3 DNA is TGTGCCAGCGCCACGGGTTGGTCTGGCTACACCTTC.

This sequence joins TRBV5-6 and TRBJ1-1; D may be TRBD1 (5 bases). Germline CDR1 SGHDT, CDR2 YYEEEE. CDR3 length: 15 amino acids. V dropped 0 bases and J dropped 1 base, with 10 bases sitting between them. Here the CDR3 reads CASSLAPGTNTEAFF. In nucleotides, the CDR3 is TGTGCCAGCAGCTTGGCCCCGGGGACGAACACTGAAGCTTTCTTT.

This sequence joins TRBV2 and TRBJ1-2, with a tentative D call TRBD1 (6 bases). The germline V and J ends were trimmed by 11 bases and 8 bases, with 15 bases remaining between them. Germline V CDR1 and CDR2: SNHLY, FYNNEI. CDR3 length: 11 residues. The CDR3 bases are TGTGCCTCCGGGGGGGCGTGGGGCTACACCTTC. It specifies CASGGAWGYTF.